This passage covers 17 T cell receptor beta chains from one sample sequenced in a study of beta chain features in type 1 diabetes. cDNA synthesis used the whole RNA isolate, giving expressed TCRB sequences. Generated by immunoSEQ multiplex PCR, the TCRdb table keeps only in-frame clones and is missing some. The top ten hold over 5% of the sample, which has around 320,000 clones, approximately 14% seen once. The sample comprised central memory CD4+ T cells from blood. These receptor sequences come from a man aged 25-45 years in good health.

V and J are TRBV7-2 and TRBJ2-5; 10 nucleotides align to TRBD2. The CDR3 extends over 16 amino acids. V lost 5 bases and J lost 0; bases outside the gene matches: 6. Germline V lookup: CDR1 SGHTA, CDR2 FQGNSA. This CDR3 is CASSQRTSGNQETQYF. The CDR3 bases are TGTGCCAGCAGCCAAAGGACTAGCGGAAACCAAGAGACCCAGTACTTC.

This clone was seen only a few times. This sequence joins TRBV30 and TRBJ1-5; TRBD1 might be the D (5 bases). V was cut by 0 bases and J by 6 bases, with 12 bases left in between. CDR1 and CDR2 (germline): GTSNPN, SVGIG (reference sequence). The CDR3 spans 14 residues. CDR3 region: CAWSVGVVGQPQHF. CDR3 DNA: TGTGCCTGGAGTGTAGGGGTAGTCGGTCAGCCCCAGCATTTT.

This clone came up a few times. V usage is TRBV6-5 and J usage is TRBJ2-5, with D possibly TRBD2 on 5 matching bases. The CDR3 contains 15 residues. Trimming took 7 bases from V and 6 from J, leaving 21 bases between them. Germline V gene sequence: CDR1 MNHEY, CDR2 SVGAGI. This CDR3 is CASKNKAGGKKTQYF. The DNA of the CDR3 is TGTGCCAGCAAAAATAAGGCGGGTGGGAAAAAGACCCAGTACTTC.

This clone was observed a few times. CDR3 protein: CASSLVGGGHQETQYF. CDR3 nucleotides: TGCGCCAGCAGCTTGGTGGGGGGGGGCCACCAAGAGACCCAGTACTTC. The chain is built from TRBV5-1 and TRBJ2-5; possible D gene TRBD2, 7 bases. Germline lookup yields CDR1 SGHRS and CDR2 YFSETQ. V lost 0 bases and J 0 bases, leaving 12 bases between the germline ends. The CDR3 covers 16 residues.

Points on this clone: Other DNA sequences in this specimen translate into the identical CDR3. The chain links TRBV10-3 to TRBJ2-1; the D is unclear. The CDR3 extends over 13 amino acids. Looked up from germline, CDR1 is ENHRY and CDR2 is SYGVKD. V was trimmed by 3 bases and J by 4 bases, leaving 7 bases between them. The CDR3: CAISEGPYNEQFF. In DNA, the CDR3 is TGTGCCATCAGTGAAGGGCCTTACAATGAGCAGTTCTTC.

This clone was found a few times. The gene calls are TRBV19 and TRBJ1-5, with a tentative D call TRBD1 (5 bases). Germline V gives CDR1 LNHDA, CDR2 SQIVND (reference sequence). V gave up 7 bases and J gave up 11 bases, with 24 bases separating them. The CDR3 runs to 15 residues. CDR3 in DNA: TGTGCCAGTACTCGAGGGGACGGGGACCCGGGGTCCCAGCATTTT. It specifies CASTRGDGDPGSQHF.

This clone was observed a handful of times. This rearrangement joins TRBV6-1 to TRBJ2-7; D is undetermined. The germline gives CDR1 MNHNS, CDR2 SASEGT. V was shortened by 8 bases and J by 5 bases, with 10 bases between the two germline ends. This CDR3 spans 11 amino acids. DNA of the CDR3: TGTGCCAGCCCCCGCGGTCACGAGCAGTACGTC. This codes for CASPRGHEQYV.

V gene TRBV6-1 combines with J gene TRBJ2-1; 8 nucleotides align to TRBD2. The CDR3 totals 15 residues. Trimming removed 4 bases from V and 9 bases from J; junction bases left unmatched: 11. The germline V gene encodes CDR1 MNHNS and CDR2 SASEGT. CDR3 sequence reads: CASSAFAGGRGEQFF. CDR3 DNA: TGTGCCAGCAGTGCTTTCGCGGGGGGCCGGGGTGAGCAGTTCTTC.

This chain joins TRBV7-9 and TRBJ2-1; no clear D gene. This CDR3 spans 13 amino acids. V was cut by 2 bases and J by 6 bases, with 8 bases left in between. Germline V gives CDR1 SEHNR, CDR2 FQNEAQ (reference sequence). This CDR3 is CASSLSSSNEQFF. The CDR3 nucleotides are TGTGCCAGCAGCTTATCGTCTAGCAATGAGCAGTTCTTC.

The chain links TRBV6-5 to TRBJ1-6; the D gene is possibly TRBD1 (6 bases). This CDR3 contains 15 residues. Trimming pared 6 bases from V and 5 bases from J, leaving 14 bases between. CDR1 is MNHEY, CDR2 SVGAGI, per germline. This chain's CDR3 is CASSGGAGDNSPLHF. The CDR3 DNA is TGTGCCAGCAGCGGGGGGGCAGGGGATAATTCACCCCTCCACTTT.

This clone has only a few counts. This chain joins TRBV7-2 and TRBJ2-3; TRBD2 agrees at 7 bases. The V and J ends lost 4 bases and 1 base, in that order; junction bases with no gene match: 5. The CDR3 extends over 15 amino acids. The germline V gene encodes CDR1 SGHTA and CDR2 FQGNSA. The CDR3 loop is CASSSGLVGTDTQYF. CDR3 coding DNA: TGTGCCAGCAGCTCCGGACTAGTGGGCACAGATACGCAGTATTTT. Full variable domain (missing parts from reference TRBV7-2 and TRBJ2-3): GAGVSQSPSNKVTEKGKDVELRCDPISGHTALYWYRQSLGQGLEFLIYFQGNSAPDKSGLPSDRFSAERTGGSVSTLTIQRTQQEDSAVYLCASSSGLVGTDTQYFGPGTRLTVL.

The rearrangement links TRBV5-1 to TRBJ1-5; 8 nucleotides match TRBD1. V lost 5 bases to trimming and J lost 5 bases; unmatched junction nucleotides: 9. CDR3 length: 15 amino acids. CDR1 is SGHRS, CDR2 YFSETQ, per germline. In nucleotides, the CDR3 is TGCGCCAGCAGACCACGGACAGGGAAGGATCAGCCCCAGCATTTT. It codes for CASRPRTGKDQPQHF.

This clone was recorded a few times. The rearrangement joins TRBV5-4 to TRBJ2-3; no reliable D call. With 7 bases removed from V and 7 bases from J, the gap between germline ends came to 13 bases. This CDR3 region has 12 residues. Germline V CDR1 and CDR2: SGHNT, YYREEE (reference sequence). DNA for the CDR3: TGTGCCAGCGGCCAAGCGAGTAATACGCAGTATTTT. Translating it yields CASGQASNTQYF. Filled out from reference TRBV5-4 and TRBJ2-3, the complete variable domain reads ETGVTQSPTHLIKTRGQQVTLRCSSQSGHNTVSWYQQALGQGPQFIFQYYREEENGRGNFPPRFSGLQFPNYSSELNVNALELDDSALYLCASGQASNTQYFGPGTRLTVL.

This clone was counted between two and nine times. V gene TRBV5-1 combines with J gene TRBJ2-3; maybe TRBD2 (6 bases). Trimming left V 0 bases short and J 2 bases short, with 10 bases between. CDR1 and CDR2 (germline): SGHRS, YFSETQ. The CDR3 length is 15 residues. The CDR3 nucleotides read TGCGCCAGCAGCTTGGAACCGGGAGTCACAGATACGCAGTATTTT. Its translation: CASSLEPGVTDTQYF.

This clone was observed a handful of times. The chain combines TRBV5-6 with TRBJ1-1, with a weak D call TRBD1 (5 bases). V was shortened by 4 bases and J by 2 bases, with 12 bases between the two germline ends. There are 14 residues in the CDR3. Germline CDR1 is SGHDT and CDR2 is YYEEEE. The CDR3 sequence: CASSKGRTNTEAFF. In DNA, the CDR3 is TGTGCCAGCAGCAAGGGACGGACCAACACTGAAGCTTTCTTT.

This clone has just a few counts. Different DNA sequences within this sample yield the same CDR3. This sequence joins TRBV7-6 and TRBJ2-3; D may be TRBD2 (6 bases). The CDR3 has 15 residues. The ends were cut back, 0 bases at V and 3 bases at J, with 10 bases in the middle. CDR1 is SGHVS, CDR2 FNYEAQ, per germline. This CDR3 reads CASSLARGGTDTQYF. The CDR3 nucleotides read TGTGCCAGCAGCTTAGCGCGGGGCGGGACAGATACGCAGTATTTT.

This clone was counted only a few times. The gene calls are TRBV5-6 and TRBJ2-1; D is unclear. V was clipped by 4 bases and J by 9 bases, with 14 bases between them. CDR3 length: 13 residues. CDR1 and CDR2 from the germline V gene are SGHDT and YYEEEE. CDR3 bases: TGTGCCAGCAGCCGATTTTTCGCGGTTGAGCAGTTCTTC. The encoded protein is CASSRFFAVEQFF.